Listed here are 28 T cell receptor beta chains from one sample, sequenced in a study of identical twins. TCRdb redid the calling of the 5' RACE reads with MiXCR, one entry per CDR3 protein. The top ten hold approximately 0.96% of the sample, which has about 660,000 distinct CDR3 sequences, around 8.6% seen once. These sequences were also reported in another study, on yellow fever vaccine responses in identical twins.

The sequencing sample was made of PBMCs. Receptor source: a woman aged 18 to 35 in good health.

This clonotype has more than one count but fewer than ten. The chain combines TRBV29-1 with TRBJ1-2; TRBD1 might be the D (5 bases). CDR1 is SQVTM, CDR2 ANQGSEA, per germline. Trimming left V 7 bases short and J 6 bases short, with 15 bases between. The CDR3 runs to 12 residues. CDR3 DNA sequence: TGCAGCGCTCCCGGGACTCCGAATGGCTACACCTTC. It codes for CSAPGTPNGYTF.

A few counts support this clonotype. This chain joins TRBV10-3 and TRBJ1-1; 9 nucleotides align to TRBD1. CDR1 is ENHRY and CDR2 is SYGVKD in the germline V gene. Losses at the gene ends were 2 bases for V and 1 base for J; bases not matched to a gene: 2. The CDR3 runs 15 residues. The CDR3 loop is CAISETGGGNTEAFF. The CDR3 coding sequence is TGTGCCATCAGTGAGACAGGGGGCGGGAACACTGAAGCTTTCTTT.

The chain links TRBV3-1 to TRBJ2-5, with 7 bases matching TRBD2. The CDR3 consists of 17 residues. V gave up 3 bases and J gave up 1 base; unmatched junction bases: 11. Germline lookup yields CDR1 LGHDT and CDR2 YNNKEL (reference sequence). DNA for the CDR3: TGTGCCAGCAGCCATGGGGGGGGGTCGGGGGTCCAAGAGACCCAGTACTTC. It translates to CASSHGGGSGVQETQYF.

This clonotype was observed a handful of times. CDR3 residues: CSARGGYREQYF. Written as DNA, the CDR3 is TGCAGTGCTAGAGGAGGGTATAGAGAGCAGTACTTC. The chain links TRBV20-1 to TRBJ2-7; maybe TRBD2 (5 bases). The germline CDR1 and CDR2 sequences are DFQATT and SNEGSKA (reference sequence). The CDR3 loop spans 12 amino acids. Trimming took off 1 base at V and 7 bases at J, with 11 bases between the two ends.

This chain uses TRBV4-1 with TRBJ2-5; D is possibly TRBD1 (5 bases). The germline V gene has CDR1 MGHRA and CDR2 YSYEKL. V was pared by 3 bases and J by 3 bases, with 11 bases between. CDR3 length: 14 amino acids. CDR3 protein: CASSHRQTEETQYF. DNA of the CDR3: TGCGCCAGCAGCCACCGACAGACAGAAGAGACCCAGTACTTC.

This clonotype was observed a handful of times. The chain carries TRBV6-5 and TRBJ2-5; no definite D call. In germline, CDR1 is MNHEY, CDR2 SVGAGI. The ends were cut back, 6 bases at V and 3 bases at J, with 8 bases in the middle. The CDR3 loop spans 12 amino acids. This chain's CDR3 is CASRDIKETQYF. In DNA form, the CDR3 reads TGTGCCAGCAGAGACATAAAAGAGACCCAGTACTTC.

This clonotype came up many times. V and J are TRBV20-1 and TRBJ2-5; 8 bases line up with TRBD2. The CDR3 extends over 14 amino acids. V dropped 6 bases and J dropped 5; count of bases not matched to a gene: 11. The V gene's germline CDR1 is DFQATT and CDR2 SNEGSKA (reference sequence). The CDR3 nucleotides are TGCAGTGCCCTTGGGGGCGGGAGGTCGGAGACCCAGTACTTC. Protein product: CSALGGGRSETQYF.

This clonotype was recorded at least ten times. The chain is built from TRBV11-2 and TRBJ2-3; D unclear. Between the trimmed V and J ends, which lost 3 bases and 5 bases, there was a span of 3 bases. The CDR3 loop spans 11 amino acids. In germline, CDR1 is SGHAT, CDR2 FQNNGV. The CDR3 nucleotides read TGTGCCAGCAGCTTCATAGATACGCAGTATTTT. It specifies CASSFIDTQYF.

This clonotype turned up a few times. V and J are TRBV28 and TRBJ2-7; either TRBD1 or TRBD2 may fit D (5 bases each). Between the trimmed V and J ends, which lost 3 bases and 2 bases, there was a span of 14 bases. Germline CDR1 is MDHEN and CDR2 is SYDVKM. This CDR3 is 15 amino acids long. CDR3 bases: TGTGCCAGCAGTTTCGCCGGGACCGACGCCTACGAGCAGTACTTC. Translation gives CASSFAGTDAYEQYF.

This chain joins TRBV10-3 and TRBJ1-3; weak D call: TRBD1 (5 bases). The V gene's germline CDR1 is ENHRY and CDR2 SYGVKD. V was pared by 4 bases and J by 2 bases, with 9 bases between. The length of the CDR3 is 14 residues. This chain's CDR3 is CAISGQLAGNTIYF. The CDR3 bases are TGTGCCATCAGTGGACAGTTGGCTGGAAACACCATATATTTT.

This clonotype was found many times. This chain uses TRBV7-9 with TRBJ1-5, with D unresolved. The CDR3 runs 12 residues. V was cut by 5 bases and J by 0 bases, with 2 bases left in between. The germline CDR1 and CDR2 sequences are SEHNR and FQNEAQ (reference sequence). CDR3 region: CASSRSNQPQHF. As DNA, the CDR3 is TGTGCCAGCAGCCGTAGCAATCAGCCCCAGCATTTT.

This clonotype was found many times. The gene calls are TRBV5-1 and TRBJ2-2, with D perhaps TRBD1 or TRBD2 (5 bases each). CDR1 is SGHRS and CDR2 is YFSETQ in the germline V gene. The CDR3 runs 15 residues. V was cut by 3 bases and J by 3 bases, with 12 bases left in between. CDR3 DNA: TGCGCCAGCAGCTGGCAGGGAGCGGACACCGGGGAGCTGTTTTTT. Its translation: CASSWQGADTGELFF.

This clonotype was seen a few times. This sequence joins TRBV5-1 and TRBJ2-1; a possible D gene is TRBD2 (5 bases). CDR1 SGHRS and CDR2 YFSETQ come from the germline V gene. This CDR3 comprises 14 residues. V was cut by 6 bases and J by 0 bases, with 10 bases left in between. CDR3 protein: CASTGLFSYNEQFF. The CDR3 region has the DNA TGCGCCAGCACCGGACTGTTCTCCTACAATGAGCAGTTCTTC.

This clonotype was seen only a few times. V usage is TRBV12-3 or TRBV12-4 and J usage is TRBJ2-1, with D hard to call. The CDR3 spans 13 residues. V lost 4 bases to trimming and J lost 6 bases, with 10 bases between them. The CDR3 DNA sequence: TGTGCCAGCAGTTGGAGTAAGGGCAATGAGCAGTTCTTC. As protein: CASSWSKGNEQFF.

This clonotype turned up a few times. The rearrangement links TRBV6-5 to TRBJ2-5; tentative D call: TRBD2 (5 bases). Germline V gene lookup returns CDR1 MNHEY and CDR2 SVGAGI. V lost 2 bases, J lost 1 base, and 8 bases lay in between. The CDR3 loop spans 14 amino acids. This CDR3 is CASSYIAGQETQYF. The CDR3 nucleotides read TGTGCCAGCAGTTACATCGCGGGCCAAGAGACCCAGTACTTC.

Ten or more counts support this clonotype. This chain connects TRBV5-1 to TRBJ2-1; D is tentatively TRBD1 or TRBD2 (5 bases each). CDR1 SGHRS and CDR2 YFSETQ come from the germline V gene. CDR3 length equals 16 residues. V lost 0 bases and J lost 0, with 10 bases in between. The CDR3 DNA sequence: TGCGCCAGCAGCTTGGCGGGGCCTCCCTCCTACAATGAGCAGTTCTTC. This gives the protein CASSLAGPPSYNEQFF. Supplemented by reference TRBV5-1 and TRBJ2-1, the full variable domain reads KAGVTQTPRYLIKTRGQQVTLSCSPISGHRSVSWYQQTPGQGLQFLFEYFSETQRNKGNFPGRFSGRQFSNSRSEMNVSTLELGDSALYLCASSLAGPPSYNEQFFGPGTRLTVL.

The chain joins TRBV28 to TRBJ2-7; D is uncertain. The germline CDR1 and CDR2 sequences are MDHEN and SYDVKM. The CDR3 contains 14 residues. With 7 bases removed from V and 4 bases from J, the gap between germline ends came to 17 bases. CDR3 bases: TGTGCCAGCACCACCACCGGCTTATATTACGAGCAGTACTTC. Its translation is CASTTTGLYYEQYF.

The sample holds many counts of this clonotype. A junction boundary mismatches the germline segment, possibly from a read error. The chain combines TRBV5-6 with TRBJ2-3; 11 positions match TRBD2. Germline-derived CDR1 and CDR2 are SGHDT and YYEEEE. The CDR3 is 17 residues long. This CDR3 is CASSLARGLAGTDTQYF. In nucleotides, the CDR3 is TGTGCCAGCAGTTTGGCCCGGGGACTAGCGGGCACAGATACGCAGTATTTT. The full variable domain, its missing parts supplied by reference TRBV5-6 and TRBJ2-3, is DAGVTQSPTHLIKTRGQQVTLRCSPKSGHDTVSWYQQALGQGPQFIFQYYEEEERQRGNFPDRFSGHQFPNYSSELNVNALLLGDSALYLCASSLARGLAGTDTQYFGPGTRLTVL.

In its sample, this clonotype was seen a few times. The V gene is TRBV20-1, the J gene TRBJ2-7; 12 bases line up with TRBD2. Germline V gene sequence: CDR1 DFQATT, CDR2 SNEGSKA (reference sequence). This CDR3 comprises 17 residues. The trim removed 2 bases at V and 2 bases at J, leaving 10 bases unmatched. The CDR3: CSARTTVTSGGPYEQYF. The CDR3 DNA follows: TGCAGTGCTAGAACTACCGTGACTAGCGGGGGACCCTACGAGCAGTACTTC.

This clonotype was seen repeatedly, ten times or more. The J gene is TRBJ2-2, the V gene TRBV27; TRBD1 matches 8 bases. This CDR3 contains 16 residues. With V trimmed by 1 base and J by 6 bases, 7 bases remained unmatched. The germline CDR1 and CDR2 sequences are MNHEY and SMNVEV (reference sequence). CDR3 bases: TGTGCCAGCAGTTTATGGGCACAGGGGGGCTCCGGGGAGCTGTTTTTT. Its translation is CASSLWAQGGSGELFF.

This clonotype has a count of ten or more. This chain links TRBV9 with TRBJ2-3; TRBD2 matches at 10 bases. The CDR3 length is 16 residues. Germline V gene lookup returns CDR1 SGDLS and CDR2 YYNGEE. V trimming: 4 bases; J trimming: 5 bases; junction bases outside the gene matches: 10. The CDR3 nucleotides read TGTGCCAGCAGCCTACACTCACTAGCGGGGAAAGATACGCAGTATTTT. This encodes CASSLHSLAGKDTQYF.

The DNA for the CDR3 is TGTGCCAGCAGTTTAGTAGTTTCGCCCGGGGAGCTGTTTTTT. Its translation is CASSLVVSPGELFF. The gene calls are TRBV12-3 or TRBV12-4 and TRBJ2-2; D gene ambiguous. The CDR3 is 14 residues long. Trimming cost V 1 base and J 6 bases, with 9 bases left between them.

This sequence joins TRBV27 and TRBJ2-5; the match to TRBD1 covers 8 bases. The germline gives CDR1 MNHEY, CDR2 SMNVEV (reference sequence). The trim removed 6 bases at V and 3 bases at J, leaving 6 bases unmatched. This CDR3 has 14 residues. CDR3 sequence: CASRDRGWEETQYF. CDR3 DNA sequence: TGTGCCAGCAGAGACAGGGGATGGGAAGAGACCCAGTACTTC.

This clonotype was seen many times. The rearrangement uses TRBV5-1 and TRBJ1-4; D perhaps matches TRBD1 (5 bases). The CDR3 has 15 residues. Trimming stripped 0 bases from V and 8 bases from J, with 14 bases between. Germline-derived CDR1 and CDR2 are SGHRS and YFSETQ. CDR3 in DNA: TGCGCCAGCAGCTTGGAGGCAACAGGATTAGAAAAACTGTTTTTT. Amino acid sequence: CASSLEATGLEKLFF.

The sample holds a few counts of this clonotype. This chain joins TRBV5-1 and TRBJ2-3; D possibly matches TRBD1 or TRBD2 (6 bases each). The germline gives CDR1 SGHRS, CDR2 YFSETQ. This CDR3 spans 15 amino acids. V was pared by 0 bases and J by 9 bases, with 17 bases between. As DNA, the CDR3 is TGCGCCAGCAGCTTGGGGGGGGCCTACAAACCCACGCAGTATTTT. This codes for CASSLGGAYKPTQYF.

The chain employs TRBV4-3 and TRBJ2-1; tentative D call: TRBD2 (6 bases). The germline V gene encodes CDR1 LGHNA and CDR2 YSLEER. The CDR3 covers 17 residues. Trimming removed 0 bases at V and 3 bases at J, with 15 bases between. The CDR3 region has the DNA TGCGCCAGCAGCCAAGATCGGGGGACGGAGTTCTACAATGAGCAGTTCTTC. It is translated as CASSQDRGTEFYNEQFF.

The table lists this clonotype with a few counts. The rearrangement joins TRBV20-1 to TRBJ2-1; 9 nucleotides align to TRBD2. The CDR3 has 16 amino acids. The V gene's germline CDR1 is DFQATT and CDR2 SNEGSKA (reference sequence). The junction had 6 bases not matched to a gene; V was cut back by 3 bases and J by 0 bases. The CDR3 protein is CSARGLATSSYNEQFF. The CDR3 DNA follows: TGCAGTGCTAGGGGACTAGCAACGAGCTCCTACAATGAGCAGTTCTTC.

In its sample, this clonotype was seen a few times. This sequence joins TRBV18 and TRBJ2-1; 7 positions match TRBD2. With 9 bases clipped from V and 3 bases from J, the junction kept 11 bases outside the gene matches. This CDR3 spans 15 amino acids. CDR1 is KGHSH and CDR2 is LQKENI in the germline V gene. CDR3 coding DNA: TGTGCCAGTACTGTAGCGGCGGGAGTCTACAATGAGCAGTTCTTC. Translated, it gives CASTVAAGVYNEQFF.